A single T cell receptor beta chain is shown here with its context. The data were obtained in a study of blood T cell repertoires in COVID-19. Libraries were prepared by immunoSEQ multiplex PCR; TCRdb keeps only in-frame clonotypes and omits some of them. The sample carries about 220,000 clones, about 88% recorded once. From germline, CDR1 is SGHRS and CDR2 YFSETQ. This CDR3 is built from 14 residues. Trimming pared 0 bases from V and 1 base from J, leaving 7 bases between. The material sequenced was PBMCs or T cells enriched from blood (not recorded which). This sequence originates from a woman aged 25 to 39 who had recovered from COVID-19. The rearrangement uses TRBV5-1 and TRBJ2-5; D is uncertain. The CDR3 loop reads CASSLVSGQETQYF. The CDR3 DNA sequence: TGCGCCAGCAGCTTGGTGTCAGGCCAAGAGACCCAGTACTTC.